This T cell receptor (beta chain) was profiled in a study of blood T cell repertoires in COVID-19. Looking at the study overall: Acute-phase and convalescent COVID-19 samples originated in the United States, Italy and Spain. Sources were T cells, B-cell-depleted T cells, or PBMCs; the material itself was cDNA or gDNA.

In the original processing: Reference gene primer amplification gave nucleated cell count estimates. The protocol was immunoSEQ multiplex PCR, while the TCRdb copy is restricted to in-frame clones and leaves out a portion. The D gene and trimming were derived from the DNA, and the V and J assignments and clone size from that table. The sample consists of 310,000 or so clones, roughly 90% of them appearing once. The origin of this receptor is a woman between 45 and 60 years old with active or convalescent COVID-19. Sequenced input: peripheral blood.

CDR3 protein: CASSFRGSGTEAFF. The CDR3 DNA is TGTGCCAGCAGCTTCCGGGGGTCGGGCACTGAAGCTTTCTTT. The gene calls are TRBV7-3 and TRBJ1-1; D possibly corresponds to TRBD1 (5 bases). Trimming removed 3 bases at V and 4 bases at J, with 12 bases between. There are 14 residues in the CDR3. The germline gives CDR1 SGHTA, CDR2 FQGTGA.